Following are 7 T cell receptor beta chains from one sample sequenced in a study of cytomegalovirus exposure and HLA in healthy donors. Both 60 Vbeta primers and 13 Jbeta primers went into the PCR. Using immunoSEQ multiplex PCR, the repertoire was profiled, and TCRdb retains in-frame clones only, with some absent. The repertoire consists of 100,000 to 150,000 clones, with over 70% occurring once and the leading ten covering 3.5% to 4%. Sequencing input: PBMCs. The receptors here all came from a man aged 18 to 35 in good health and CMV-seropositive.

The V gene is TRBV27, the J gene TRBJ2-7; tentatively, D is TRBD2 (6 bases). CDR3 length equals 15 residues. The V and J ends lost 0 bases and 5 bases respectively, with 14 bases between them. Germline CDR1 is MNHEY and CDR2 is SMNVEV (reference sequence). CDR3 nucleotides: TGTGCCAGCAGTTTATCTCCGGGGGTTTCGGACGAGCAGTACTTC. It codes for CASSLSPGVSDEQYF.

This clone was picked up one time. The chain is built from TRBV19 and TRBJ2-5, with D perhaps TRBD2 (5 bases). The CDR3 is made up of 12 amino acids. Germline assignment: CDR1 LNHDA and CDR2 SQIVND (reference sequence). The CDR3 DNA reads TGTGCTTCCTCCGGGGTTCGAGAGACCCAGTACTTC. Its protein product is CASSGVRETQYF.

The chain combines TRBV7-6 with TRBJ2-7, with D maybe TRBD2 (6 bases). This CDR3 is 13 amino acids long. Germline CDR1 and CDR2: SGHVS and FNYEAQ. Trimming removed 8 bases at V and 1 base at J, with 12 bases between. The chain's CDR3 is CASQTSLSYEQYF. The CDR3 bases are TGTGCCAGCCAGACTAGTTTATCCTACGAGCAGTACTTC.

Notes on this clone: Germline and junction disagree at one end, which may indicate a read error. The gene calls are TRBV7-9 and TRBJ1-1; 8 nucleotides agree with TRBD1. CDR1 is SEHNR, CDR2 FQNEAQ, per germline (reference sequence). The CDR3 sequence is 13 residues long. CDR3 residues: CSSSFIDRGEAFF. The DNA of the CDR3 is TGTTCCAGCAGCTTTATCGACAGGGGAGAAGCTTTCTTT.

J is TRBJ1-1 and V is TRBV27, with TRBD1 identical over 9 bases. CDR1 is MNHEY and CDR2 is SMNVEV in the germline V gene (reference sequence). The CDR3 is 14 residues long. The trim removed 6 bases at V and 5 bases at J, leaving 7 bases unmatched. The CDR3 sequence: CASRRWTGATEAFF. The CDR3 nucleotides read TGTGCCAGCAGGCGATGGACAGGGGCGACTGAAGCTTTCTTT.

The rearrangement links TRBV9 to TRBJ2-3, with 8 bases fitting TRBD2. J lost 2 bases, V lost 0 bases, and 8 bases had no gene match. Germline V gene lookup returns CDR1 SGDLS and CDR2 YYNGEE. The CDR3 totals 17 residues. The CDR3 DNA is TGTGCCAGCAGCGTAGCGGGGGGGCGGGGGGCCACAGATACGCAGTATTTT. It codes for CASSVAGGRGATDTQYF.

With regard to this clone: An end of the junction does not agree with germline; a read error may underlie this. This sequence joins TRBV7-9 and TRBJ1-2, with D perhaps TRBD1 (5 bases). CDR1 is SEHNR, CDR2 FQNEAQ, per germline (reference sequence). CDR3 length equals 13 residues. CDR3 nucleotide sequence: TGTTCCAGCAGCCAGGGCAGACCATATGGCTACACCTTC. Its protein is CSSSQGRPYGYTF.